A selection of T cell receptor beta chains follows, all from one sample in a study of blood T cells in healthy people across ages. MiXCR was run by TCRdb on the 5' RACE reads, yielding one entry per CDR3 protein. The sample lists around 1,100,000 distinct CDR3 sequences, roughly two fifths occurring once. Sequenced material: blood. These receptor sequences come from a man aged 18 to 30 in good health. CDR3s include the opening cysteine and the closing phenylalanine or tryptophan.

V	J	CDR3
TRBV4-3	TRBJ1-4	CASSQDSSGRFVEKLFF
TRBV5-1	TRBJ2-1	CASSNPPGLGGFF
TRBV29-1	TRBJ1-2	CSVNSQGQYGYTF
TRBV30	TRBJ2-3	CAWSGRGSTDTQYF
TRBV10-3	TRBJ1-4	CAISGDRPSLNEKLFF
TRBV11-1	TRBJ1-5	CASSSLLKGVPQHF
TRBV7-9	TRBJ1-2	CASTTGGQGNYGYTF
TRBV12-5	TRBJ1-5	CASGLAPPAGYNQPQHF
TRBV29-1	TRBJ1-2	CSVEGGTGLHYGYTF
TRBV5-1	TRBJ1-2	CASSFSTGVHYGYTF
TRBV7-3	TRBJ2-3	CASSLRERGTQYF
TRBV20-1	TRBJ2-1	CSATLGGDHNEQFF